These T cell receptor beta chains were read from a single sample in a study of cytomegalovirus exposure and HLA in healthy donors. This table comes from immunoSEQ multiplex PCR, and its TCRdb copy is limited to in-frame clones, with some not included. The sample has roughly 200,000 clones, about 80% seen once. The sequenced material came from PBMCs. Receptors originate from a woman in her thirties or forties in good health and CMV-seronegative. The CDR3 runs from the conserved cysteine through the conserved F or W. A D gene is named only where the DNA matches it firmly. Where a row states a size, it is once, few, many or the class of an expanded clone; other rows omit it.

CDR3nt: TGCGCCAGCAGCCAAGATTCTGGCACAGGTGGAGAGATCTACGAGCAGTACTTC; CDR3aa: CASSQDSGTGGEIYEQYF; abundance: few; v_gene: TRBV4-1; d_gene: .; j_gene: TRBJ2-7
CDR3nt: TGCGCCAGCAGCTTGTCAGACAGAAAAAATGAGCAGTTCTTC; CDR3aa: CASSLSDRKNEQFF; abundance: .; v_gene: TRBV5-1; d_gene: .; j_gene: TRBJ2-1
CDR3nt: TGTGCCAGCAGTGTCGGAGCGGGGGGGCAAGTGACCCAGTACTTC; CDR3aa: CASSVGAGGQVTQYF; abundance: .; v_gene: TRBV25-1; d_gene: TRBD2; j_gene: TRBJ2-5
CDR3nt: TGTGCCAGCTGGGGGACAGGGGGCAAACCCCTCCACTTT; CDR3aa: CASWGTGGKPLHF; abundance: .; v_gene: TRBV2; d_gene: TRBD1; j_gene: TRBJ1-6
CDR3nt: TGTGCCAGCTCACCACTCAGGCCAGGGGACGTCTGGAACACTGAAGCTTTCTTT; CDR3aa: CASSPLRPGDVWNTEAFF; abundance: few; v_gene: TRBV18; d_gene: .; j_gene: TRBJ1-1
CDR3nt: TGTGCCAGTAGCGGGGGGCCGAGCTCCTACAATGAGCAGTTCTTC; CDR3aa: CASSGGPSSYNEQFF; abundance: .; v_gene: TRBV19; d_gene: .; j_gene: TRBJ2-1
CDR3nt: TGTGCCACCAGCAGAGATCCGACGGGGGGCCCCACAGATACGCAGTATTTT; CDR3aa: CATSRDPTGGPTDTQYF; abundance: .; v_gene: TRBV15; d_gene: .; j_gene: TRBJ2-3
CDR3nt: TGTGCCAGCAGCTCCGGGGTTACTAGGGAGACCCAGTACTTC; CDR3aa: CASSSGVTRETQYF; abundance: .; v_gene: TRBV7-9; d_gene: .; j_gene: TRBJ2-5
CDR3nt: TGCGCCAGCAGCCCACAGGGGAGCGCGAACACCGGGGAGCTGTTTTTT; CDR3aa: CASSPQGSANTGELFF; abundance: .; v_gene: TRBV4-3; d_gene: TRBD1; j_gene: TRBJ2-2
CDR3nt: TGTGCCAGCAGCAAAACCGGGACAGGCTCCTACGAGCAGTACTTC; CDR3aa: CASSKTGTGSYEQYF; abundance: .; v_gene: TRBV9; d_gene: TRBD1; j_gene: TRBJ2-7
CDR3nt: TGTGCCAGCAGCTTGGGGGGACAGGGGGTCAGCGAGCAGTACTTC; CDR3aa: CASSLGGQGVSEQYF; abundance: .; v_gene: TRBV5-4; d_gene: TRBD1; j_gene: TRBJ2-7
CDR3nt: TGTGCCAGCAGTTTCGGGACAGGGTATGGCTACACCTTC; CDR3aa: CASSFGTGYGYTF; abundance: .; v_gene: TRBV14; d_gene: TRBD1; j_gene: TRBJ1-2
CDR3nt: TGCGCCAGCAGCTCAACGCTGACCGGGCAGGGGCAGTACTTC; CDR3aa: CASSSTLTGQGQYF; abundance: .; v_gene: TRBV5-1; d_gene: .; j_gene: TRBJ2-7
CDR3nt: TGTGCCTGGAGTGTACGCGTGTTTAGCTCCTACAATGAGCAGTTCTTC; CDR3aa: CAWSVRVFSSYNEQFF; abundance: once; v_gene: TRBV30; d_gene: .; j_gene: TRBJ2-1
CDR3nt: TGTGCCAGCAGCCCCGGGACAGGGGGAAATCAGCCCCAGCATTTT; CDR3aa: CASSPGTGGNQPQHF; abundance: .; v_gene: TRBV5-4; d_gene: TRBD1; j_gene: TRBJ1-5